The 17 T cell receptor beta chains reported below all come from one sample, sequenced in a study of T cell changes during pregnancy in multiple sclerosis. Sequencing used immunoSEQ multiplex PCR; TCRdb keeps in-frame clones, though not all of them. The data show approximately 100,000 clones, about 91% seen once. This specimen consisted of peripheral blood, obtained in the second trimester of pregnancy. The receptors were sampled from a female donor with multiple sclerosis, enrolled in a pregnancy study.

About this clone: Just one base apart from a much larger clone, this may be a read error. The chain employs TRBV11-2 and TRBJ1-5; 10 positions match TRBD1. The length of the CDR3 is 15 residues. Germline V lookup: CDR1 SGHAT, CDR2 FQNNGV. Trimming at V came to 5 bases and at J to 2 bases, leaving 3 bases not matched to a gene. The CDR3 protein is CASSRTGGGNQPQHF. CDR3 DNA: TGTGCCAGCAGCCGGACAGGGGGAGGCAATCAGCCCCAGCATTTT.

The CDR3 here is CASSRDGQGYGYTF. The DNA of the CDR3 is TGTGCCAGCTCACGAGATGGACAGGGGTATGGCTACACCTTC. V usage is TRBV18 and J usage is TRBJ1-2; 9 nucleotides line up with TRBD1. CDR1 and CDR2 (germline): KGHSH, LQKENI. J lost 5 bases, V lost 4 bases, and 5 bases had no gene match. CDR3 length: 14 amino acids. Full variable domain (outside the CDR3, taken from reference TRBV18 and TRBJ1-2): NAGVMQNPRHLVRRRGQEARLRCSPMKGHSHVYWYRQLPEEGLKFMVYLQKENIIDESGMPKERFSAEFPKEGPSILRIQQVVRGDSAAYFCASSRDGQGYGYTFGSGTRLTVV.

This clone was counted between two and nine times. The chain combines TRBV7-6 with TRBJ2-5; a weak D match, TRBD2 (7 bases). This CDR3 spans 18 amino acids. V dropped 5 bases and J dropped 1 base, with 23 bases sitting between them. The germline V gene has CDR1 SGHVS and CDR2 FNYEAQ. DNA for the CDR3: TGTGCCAGCAGCCCGTCGGGGGGCTTCATCTTCATCCAAGAGACCCAGTACTTC. The encoded protein is CASSPSGGFIFIQETQYF.

This sequence joins TRBV29-1 and TRBJ2-3; 8 nucleotides line up with TRBD2. Germline V CDR1 and CDR2: SQVTM, ANQGSEA. CDR3 length: 18 residues. After removal of 3 bases from V and 4 bases from J, the junction contained 18 bases not matched to a gene. CDR3 bases: TGCAGCGTTGACGGAGCGGGAGATGGGGAGGGGGGTGCAGATACGCAGTATTTT. It codes for CSVDGAGDGEGGADTQYF.

The chain joins TRBV11-2 to TRBJ1-2; D unresolved. The V gene lost 3 bases and the J gene lost 8 bases, with 13 bases spanning the gap. The germline CDR1 and CDR2 sequences are SGHAT and FQNNGV. This CDR3 region has 13 residues. The DNA for the CDR3 is TGTGCCAGCAGCTTTGATCCTATGGAGGGCTACACCTTC. Amino acids: CASSFDPMEGYTF.

The genes are TRBV15 and TRBJ1-1; no definite D call. This CDR3 comprises 15 residues. Trimming left V 0 bases short and J 4 bases short, with 12 bases between. In germline, CDR1 is LNHNV, CDR2 YYDKDF (reference sequence). CDR3 in DNA: TGTGCCACCAGCAGAGATAGGAGGGAAGGCACTGAAGCTTTCTTT. It specifies CATSRDRREGTEAFF. The full variable domain, rest sourced from reference TRBV15 and TRBJ1-1, is DAMVIQNPRYQVTQFGKPVTLSCSQTLNHNVMYWYQQKSSQAPKLLFHYYDKDFNNEADTPDNFQSRRPNTSFCFLDIRSPGLGDTAMYLCATSRDRREGTEAFFGQGTRLTVV.

The rearrangement joins TRBV7-2 to TRBJ1-1, with D tentatively TRBD1 (6 bases). Trimming removed 2 bases at V and 4 bases at J, with 14 bases between. The CDR3 sequence is 15 residues long. Germline CDR1 SGHTA, CDR2 FQGNSA. CDR3 residues: CASSLRGGSVTEAFF. The CDR3 coding sequence is TGTGCCAGCAGCTTAAGAGGGGGTTCGGTCACTGAAGCTTTCTTT.

The genes are TRBV27 and TRBJ2-3, with TRBD2 matching over 14 bases. The length of the CDR3 is 17 residues. Germline values: CDR1 MNHEY, CDR2 SMNVEV (reference sequence). V was pared by 7 bases and J by 4 bases, with 10 bases of the junction left unmatched. CDR3: CASNSLGLAGVADTQYF. The DNA for the CDR3 is TGTGCCAGCAACTCTTTGGGACTAGCGGGAGTGGCAGATACGCAGTATTTT.

This chain joins TRBV19 and TRBJ2-1, with a weak D call TRBD2 (5 bases). This CDR3 has 18 residues. The V and J ends lost 1 base and 0 bases respectively, with 16 bases between them. Germline CDR1 and CDR2: LNHDA and SQIVND (reference sequence). This CDR3 is CASSIGGFESGSYNEQFF. The CDR3, as DNA: TGTGCCAGTAGTATAGGCGGATTCGAGAGCGGCTCCTACAATGAGCAGTTCTTC.

This sequence joins TRBV27 and TRBJ2-1, with 7 bases identical to TRBD2. V was clipped by 5 bases and J by 0 bases; unmatched bases: 10. The V gene's germline CDR1 is MNHEY and CDR2 SMNVEV (reference sequence). The CDR3 extends over 17 amino acids. CDR3 in amino acids: CASSAISGIYSYNEQFF. DNA of the CDR3: TGTGCCAGCAGTGCTATCAGCGGGATCTACTCCTACAATGAGCAGTTCTTC.

The CDR3 reads CASSPGTGQHTDTQYF. CDR3 DNA: TGCGCCAGCAGCCCCGGGACAGGGCAGCACACAGATACGCAGTATTTT. V usage is TRBV5-1 and J usage is TRBJ2-3; 9 bases are a match to TRBD1. After removal of 4 bases from V and 2 bases from J, the junction contained 8 bases not matched to a gene. This CDR3 contains 16 residues. Germline assignment: CDR1 SGHRS and CDR2 YFSETQ. Full variable domain (missing parts from reference TRBV5-1 and TRBJ2-3): KAGVTQTPRYLIKTRGQQVTLSCSPISGHRSVSWYQQTPGQGLQFLFEYFSETQRNKGNFPGRFSGRQFSNSRSEMNVSTLELGDSALYLCASSPGTGQHTDTQYFGPGTRLTVL.

The chain carries TRBV7-3 and TRBJ2-1; 7 bases map to TRBD2. Germline V gene lookup returns CDR1 SGHTA and CDR2 FQGTGA. The V and J ends lost 2 bases and 0 bases, in that order; junction bases with no gene match: 1. CDR3 length equals 15 residues. CDR3 amino acids: CASSLAGASYNEQFF. For the CDR3, the DNA is TGTGCCAGCAGCTTAGCGGGAGCCTCCTACAATGAGCAGTTCTTC.

This sequence joins TRBV5-1 and TRBJ1-1; unclear D gene. The CDR3 length is 15 residues. In germline, CDR1 is SGHRS, CDR2 YFSETQ. V shed 3 bases and J shed 0 bases, with 12 bases lying between them. CDR3 sequence reads: CASSSRHFMNTEAFF. Here the CDR3 DNA reads TGCGCCAGCAGCTCTCGACATTTCATGAACACTGAAGCTTTCTTT.

The genes are TRBV6-4 and TRBJ2-3, with 7 bases lining up with TRBD2. V shed 10 bases, J shed 2 bases, and the junction held 12 bases outside the gene matches. CDR3 length: 15 amino acids. Germline V gives CDR1 MRHNA, CDR2 SNTAGT. This chain's CDR3 is CATAAASGTTDTQYF. The CDR3 DNA sequence: TGTGCCACCGCCGCAGCTAGCGGAACCACAGATACGCAGTATTTT.

The V gene is TRBV6-5, the J gene TRBJ1-2, with 12 bases identical to TRBD1. Trimming took 6 bases from V and 7 from J; bases not matched to a gene: 9. The germline CDR1 and CDR2 sequences are MNHEY and SVGAGI. This CDR3 region has 15 residues. The CDR3 DNA sequence: TGTGCCAGCAGCGACCCGGGACAGGGGGCGGGTGGCTACACCTTC. This gives the protein CASSDPGQGAGGYTF.

The chain employs TRBV11-2 and TRBJ1-5; D is unclear. V lost 1 base, J lost 4 bases, and 5 bases lay in between. This CDR3 comprises 13 residues. Germline lookup yields CDR1 SGHAT and CDR2 FQNNGV. The CDR3 coding sequence is TGTGCCAGCAGCTTAGGGCGGAATCAGCCCCAGCATTTT. It yields the protein CASSLGRNQPQHF. Combining the CDR3 with reference TRBV11-2 and TRBJ1-5 gives the whole variable domain EAGVAQSPRYKIIEKRQSVAFWCNPISGHATLYWYQQILGQGPKLLIQFQNNGVVDDSQLPKDRFSAERLKGVDSTLKIQPAKLEDSAVYLCASSLGRNQPQHFGDGTRLSIL.

The chain combines TRBV5-8 with TRBJ2-1, with 14 bases matching TRBD2. J lost 9 bases, V lost 4 bases, and 9 bases had no gene match. Per germline, CDR1 SGHTS and CDR2 YDEGEE. There are 16 residues in the CDR3. CDR3 nucleotides: TGTGCCAGCAGCCACCGGGGACTAGCGGGAGATGCTGAGCAGTTCTTC. Its protein product is CASSHRGLAGDAEQFF.